This T cell receptor (beta chain) stems from a study of shared clonotypes between healthy human individuals. This clone was counted a single time. The assay was run at deep level. In the original workflow: Without quality scores, immunoSEQ junctional reads could not be filtered like full-length reads. TCRdb keeps only in-frame clones here, not all; method: immunoSEQ multiplex PCR. The V and J calls and clone size were taken over from that table, and D and trimming were inferred from the DNA. Found here are some 1.4 million clones, roughly 97% of them singletons; the top ten hold more than 0.9%. V lost 3 bases and J lost 0, with 9 bases in between. The CDR3 contains 15 residues. Per germline, CDR1 LGHNT and CDR2 FRNRAP.

The specimen sequenced was naive CD4+ T cells sorted from blood. Subset: CD45RA+ positively selected. The receptor was isolated from a man aged 25-45 years in good health. The chain carries TRBV12-5 and TRBJ2-1; no reliable D call. CDR3 sequence reads: CASGFGLNSYNEQFF. CDR3 nucleotide sequence: TGTGCTAGTGGTTTTGGCCTTAACTCCTACAATGAGCAGTTCTTC. Full variable domain (outside the CDR3, taken from reference TRBV12-5 and TRBJ2-1): DARVTQTPRHKVTEMGQEVTMRCQPILGHNTVFWYRQTMMQGLELLAYFRNRAPLDDSGMPKDRFSAEMPDATLATLKIQPSEPRDSAVYFCASGFGLNSYNEQFFGPGTRLTVL.